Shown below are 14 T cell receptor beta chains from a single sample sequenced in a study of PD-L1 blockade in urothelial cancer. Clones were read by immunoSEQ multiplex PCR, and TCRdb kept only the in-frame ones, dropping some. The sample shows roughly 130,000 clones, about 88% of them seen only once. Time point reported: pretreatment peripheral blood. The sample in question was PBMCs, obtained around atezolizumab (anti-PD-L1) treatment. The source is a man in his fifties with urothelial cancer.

The CDR3, as DNA: TGTGCCAGCAGCTTAGGTGGACAGGGGGTTTACGAGCAGTACTTC. Translation gives CASSLGGQGVYEQYF. The chain joins TRBV7-8 to TRBJ2-7; 10 nucleotides agree with TRBD1. V gave up 1 base and J gave up 4 bases; unmatched junction bases: 4. CDR1 and CDR2 (germline): SGHVS, FQNEAQ. This CDR3 spans 15 amino acids.

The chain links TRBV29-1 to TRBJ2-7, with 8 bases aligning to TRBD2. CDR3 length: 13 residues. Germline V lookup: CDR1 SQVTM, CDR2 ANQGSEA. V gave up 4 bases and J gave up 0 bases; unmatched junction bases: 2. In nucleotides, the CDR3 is TGCAGCGTTGTAGCGGGATACTCCTACGAGCAGTACTTC. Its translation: CSVVAGYSYEQYF.

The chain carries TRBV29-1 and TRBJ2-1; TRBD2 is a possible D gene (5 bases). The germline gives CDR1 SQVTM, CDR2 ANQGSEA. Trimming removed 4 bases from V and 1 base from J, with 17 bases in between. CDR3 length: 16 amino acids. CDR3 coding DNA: TGCAGCGTTGGGGCGGGCTTACTATTGTCCTACAATGAGCAGTTCTTC. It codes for CSVGAGLLLSYNEQFF.

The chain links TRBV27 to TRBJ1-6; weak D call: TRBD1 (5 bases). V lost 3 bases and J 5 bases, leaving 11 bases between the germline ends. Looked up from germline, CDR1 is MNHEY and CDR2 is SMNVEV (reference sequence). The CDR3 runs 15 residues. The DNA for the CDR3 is TGTGCCAGCAGTTTTGTAGGGGCTGATAATTCACCCCTCCACTTT. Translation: CASSFVGADNSPLHF.

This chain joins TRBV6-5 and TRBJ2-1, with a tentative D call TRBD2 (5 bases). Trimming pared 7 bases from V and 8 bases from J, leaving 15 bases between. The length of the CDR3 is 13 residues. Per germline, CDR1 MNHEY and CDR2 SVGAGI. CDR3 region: CASKPGGSYEQFF. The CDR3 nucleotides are TGTGCCAGCAAACCCGGAGGTTCGTATGAGCAGTTCTTC.

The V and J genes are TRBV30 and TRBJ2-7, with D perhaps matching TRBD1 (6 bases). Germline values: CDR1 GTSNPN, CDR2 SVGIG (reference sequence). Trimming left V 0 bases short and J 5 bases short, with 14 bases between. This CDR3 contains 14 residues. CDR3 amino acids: CAWSVGAGEDEQYF. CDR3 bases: TGTGCCTGGAGTGTTGGGGCAGGGGAAGACGAGCAGTACTTC.

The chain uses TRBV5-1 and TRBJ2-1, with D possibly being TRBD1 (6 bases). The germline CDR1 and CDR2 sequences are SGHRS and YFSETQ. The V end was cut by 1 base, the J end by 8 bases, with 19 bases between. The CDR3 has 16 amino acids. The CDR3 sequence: CASSLYQGQVNDEQFF. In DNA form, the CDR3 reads TGCGCCAGCAGCTTGTACCAGGGGCAGGTTAACGATGAGCAGTTCTTC.

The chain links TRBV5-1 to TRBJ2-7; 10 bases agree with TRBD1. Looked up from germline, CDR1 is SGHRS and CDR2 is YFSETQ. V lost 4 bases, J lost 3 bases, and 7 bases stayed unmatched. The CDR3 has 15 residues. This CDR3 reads CASSPGQGISYEQYF. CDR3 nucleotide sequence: TGCGCCAGCAGCCCGGGACAGGGGATCAGCTACGAGCAGTACTTC.

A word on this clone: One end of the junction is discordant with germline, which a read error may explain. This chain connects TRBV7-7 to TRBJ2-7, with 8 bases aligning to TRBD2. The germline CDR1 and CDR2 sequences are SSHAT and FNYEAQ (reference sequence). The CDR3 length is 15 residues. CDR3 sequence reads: CASSLASGSGYEQYF. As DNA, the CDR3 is TGTGCTAGCAGCTTGGCCAGCGGGAGTGGGTACGAGCAGTACTTC.

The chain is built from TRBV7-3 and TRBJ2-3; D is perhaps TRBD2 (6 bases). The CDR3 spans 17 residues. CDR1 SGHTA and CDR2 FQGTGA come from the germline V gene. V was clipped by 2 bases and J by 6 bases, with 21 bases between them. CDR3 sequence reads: CASSLGFGDSLTDTQYF. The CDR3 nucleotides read TGTGCCAGCAGCTTAGGTTTTGGGGACTCATTGACGGATACGCAGTATTTT.

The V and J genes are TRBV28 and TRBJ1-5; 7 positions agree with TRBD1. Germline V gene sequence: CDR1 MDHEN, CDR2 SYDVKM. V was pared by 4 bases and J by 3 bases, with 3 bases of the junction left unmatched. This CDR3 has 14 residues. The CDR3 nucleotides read TGTGCCAGCAGTTCGGGACAGTTCAATCAGCCCCAGCATTTT. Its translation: CASSSGQFNQPQHF.

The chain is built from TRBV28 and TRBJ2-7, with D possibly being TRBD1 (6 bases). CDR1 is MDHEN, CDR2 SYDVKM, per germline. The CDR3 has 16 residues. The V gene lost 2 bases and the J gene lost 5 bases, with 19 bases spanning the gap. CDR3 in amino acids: CASSLQVSRGVHEQYF. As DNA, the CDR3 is TGTGCCAGCAGTTTACAGGTCTCCAGGGGTGTCCACGAGCAGTACTTC.

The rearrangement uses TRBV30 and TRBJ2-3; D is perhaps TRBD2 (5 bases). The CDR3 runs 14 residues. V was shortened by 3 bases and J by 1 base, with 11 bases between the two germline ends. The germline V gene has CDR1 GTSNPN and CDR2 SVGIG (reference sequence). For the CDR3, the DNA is TGTGCCTGGAGGACAACAGCGGGCACAGATACGCAGTATTTT. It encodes CAWRTTAGTDTQYF. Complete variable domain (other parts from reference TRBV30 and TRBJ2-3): SQTIHQWPATLVQPVGSPLSLECTVEGTSNPNLYWYRQAAGRGLQLLFYSVGIGQISSEVPQNLSASRPQDRQFILSSKKLLLSDSGFYLCAWRTTAGTDTQYFGPGTRLTVL.

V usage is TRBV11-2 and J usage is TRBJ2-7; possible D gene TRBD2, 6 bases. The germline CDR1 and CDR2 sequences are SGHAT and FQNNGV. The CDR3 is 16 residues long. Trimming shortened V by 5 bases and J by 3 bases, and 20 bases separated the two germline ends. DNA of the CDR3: TGTGCCAGCAGCACTGCGGGAACCTCGTACGGCTACGAGCAGTACTTC. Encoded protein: CASSTAGTSYGYEQYF. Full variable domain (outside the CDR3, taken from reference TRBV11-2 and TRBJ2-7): EAGVAQSPRYKIIEKRQSVAFWCNPISGHATLYWYQQILGQGPKLLIQFQNNGVVDDSQLPKDRFSAERLKGVDSTLKIQPAKLEDSAVYLCASSTAGTSYGYEQYFGPGTRLTVT.